Listed below are T cell receptor beta chains from one sample, sequenced in a study of shared clonotypes between healthy human individuals. Assay: immunoSEQ multiplex PCR; the TCRdb copy retains only in-frame clones and omits some. The sample lists about 600,000 clones, approximately 97% occurring once. Sequenced sample: naive CD4+ T cells sorted from blood. Receptors were obtained from a woman aged 30 to 39 in good health. Both conserved end residues are part of each CDR3. A D gene is named only where the DNA matches it firmly. Size tells how often a clone was seen (once, few, many) or the class of an expanded clone, and some rows leave it out.

TRBJ2-1 | TRBV11-2 | . | TRBD2 | TGTGCCAGCAGCTCCGTCACTAGCGGGAGGAGGAATGAGCAGTTCTTC | CASSSVTSGRRNEQFF
TRBJ1-1 | TRBV13 | . | . | TGTGCCAGCAGCTGTACCGTGGGGGCCATGAACACTGAAGCTTTCTTT | CASSCTVGAMNTEAFF
TRBJ1-4 | TRBV7-2 | . | TRBD1 | TGTGCCAGCAGCGGACAGGGGGCGCAGACTAATGAAAAACTGTTTTTT | CASSGQGAQTNEKLFF
TRBJ2-2 | TRBV6-6 | once | . | TGTGCCAGCAGTTACTCCCGGGCCGGGGAGCTGTTTTTT | CASSYSRAGELFF
TRBJ2-1 | TRBV15 | . | TRBD2 | TGTGCCACCAGAGAGGGGCTAGCGGGCAATGAGCAGTTCTTC | CATREGLAGNEQFF
TRBJ2-3 | TRBV5-1 | . | TRBD1 | TGCGCCAGCAGGTTGGGCCGGGGACAGGGGGCATGGGATACGCAGTATTTT | CASRLGRGQGAWDTQYF
TRBJ1-1 | TRBV7-9 | . | . | TGTGCCAGCAGTAGCCCCGGGAGAGGGGACACTGAAGCTTTCTTT | CASSSPGRGDTEAFF
TRBJ2-7 | TRBV5-1 | . | TRBD2 | TGCGCCAGCAGTCAGGAGGGGCTAGCGGTTTACGAGCAGTACTTC | CASSQEGLAVYEQYF
TRBJ1-2 | TRBV5-1 | once | TRBD1 | TGCGCCAGCAGAGAAGGACAGGACTTCTATGGCTACACCTTC | CASREGQDFYGYTF
TRBJ2-3 | TRBV7-9 | . | TRBD2 | TGTGCCAGCAGCTTAGAAAAGGCTAGCGGGAGGAGAGGCACAGATACGCAGTATTTT | CASSLEKASGRRGTDTQYF
TRBJ1-5 | TRBV6-5 | . | . | TGTGCCAGCAGTTTGGTCACGGGGCAGCCCCAGCATTTT | CASSLVTGQPQHF
TRBJ1-1 | TRBV5-1 | . | . | TGCGCCAGCAGCTTGGCCGATAACACTGAAGCTTTCTTT | CASSLADNTEAFF
TRBJ1-1 | TRBV29-1 | . | . | TGCAGCGTAGAATCTCAAACAGGTAACACTGAAGCTTTCTTT | CSVESQTGNTEAFF
TRBJ2-7 | TRBV28 | . | . | TGTGCCAGCAGTACAGGGAACTACGAGCAGTACTTC | CASSTGNYEQYF
TRBJ2-1 | TRBV5-1 | . | TRBD2 | TGCGCCAGCAGCTCAGATAGCGGGAGGTCCTACAATGAGCAGTTCTTC | CASSSDSGRSYNEQFF
TRBJ2-4 | TRBV23-1 | . | . | TGCGCCAGCAGTCAAGGACCTTTAGCCAAAAACATTCAGTACTTC | CASSQGPLAKNIQYF
TRBJ2-3 | TRBV29-1 | . | . | TGCAGCGCAGGCAACTCTAGAGGATCGCAGTATTTT | CSAGNSRGSQYF
TRBJ2-1 | TRBV5-1 | once | TRBD1 | TGCGCCAGCAGCCCAAGGACAGGGCGGGTCAATGAGCAGTTCTTC | CASSPRTGRVNEQFF
TRBJ2-1 | TRBV5-1 | . | . | TGCGCCAGCAGCGCGGACGGCCAAGTTAGCAATGAGCAGTTCTTC | CASSADGQVSNEQFF